This T cell receptor (beta chain) emerged from a study of blood T cells in healthy people across ages. Broader study findings: Reliance upon unsorted PBMCs precluded definitive naive versus antigen-experienced comparison.

Caucasian individuals from Russia who were healthy and aged about 6 to 95 acted as donors. The authors extracted at least 6 micrograms of total RNA per sample. A J-beta primer mix and a sample-barcoded 5' primer were used in a second PCR of about 7 to 12 cycles. One entry per CDR3 protein results from TCRdb running MiXCR on the 5' RACE reads. The data hold some 800,000 distinct CDR3 sequences, with under 55% observed a single time. This clonotype occurred many times. Antigen: not known. The sequenced material came from blood. The receptor was derived from a man aged 60 to 69 in good health.

The DNA for the CDR3 is TGTGCCAGCAGTCCCGACGGCTACAATGAGCAGTTCTTC. Its translation: CASSPDGYNEQFF. The chain couples TRBV12-3 or TRBV12-4 to TRBJ2-1; the D is unclear. Trimming took 5 bases from V and 3 from J, leaving 8 bases between them. This CDR3 is 13 amino acids long.